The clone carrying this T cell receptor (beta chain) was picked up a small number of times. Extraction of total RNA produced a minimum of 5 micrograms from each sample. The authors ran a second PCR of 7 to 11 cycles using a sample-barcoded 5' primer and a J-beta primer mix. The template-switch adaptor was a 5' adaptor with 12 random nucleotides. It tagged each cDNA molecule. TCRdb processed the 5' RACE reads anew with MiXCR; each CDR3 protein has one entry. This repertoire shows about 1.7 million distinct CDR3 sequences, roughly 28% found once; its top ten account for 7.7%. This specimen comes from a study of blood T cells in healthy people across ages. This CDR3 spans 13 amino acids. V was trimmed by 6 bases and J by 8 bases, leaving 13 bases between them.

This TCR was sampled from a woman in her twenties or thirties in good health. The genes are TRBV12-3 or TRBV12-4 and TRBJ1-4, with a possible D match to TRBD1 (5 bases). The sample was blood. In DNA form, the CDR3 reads TGTGCCAGCAGACGGATGACAGCGGAAAAACTGTTTTTT. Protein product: CASRRMTAEKLFF.